Given below is one TCR beta chain in context. Sequence at one end of the junction differs from germline and may be a read error. The CDR3 totals 16 residues. CDR1 and CDR2 (germline): SGHTA, FQGTGA. This sample stems from a study of blood T cell repertoires in COVID-19. Whole-study context: Both acute and convalescent COVID-19 samples were obtained from the United States, Italy and Spain. T cells, B-cell-depleted T cells, or PBMCs provided the cDNA or gDNA that served as material.

Original analysis: For nucleated cells, counts were estimated from reference gene primer amplification. Profiling relied on immunoSEQ multiplex PCR, and the TCRdb table lists in-frame clones only, not all of them. V and J calls and clone size are copied from that table; D and trimming were computed from the DNA. This sample has some 180,000 clones, with roughly 76% found just once. The Seattle site enrolled patients during active infection and followed them longitudinally. The clonotype was recovered from a woman of 80 years or more with COVID-19, enrolled during active disease. The V gene is TRBV7-3, the J gene TRBJ2-3; 11 bases map to TRBD2. The specimen was peripheral blood. The CDR3 region has the DNA TGTGCCAGCAGCCTAACTAGCGGGGGTAGCACAGATACGCAGTATTTT. Amino acids: CASSLTSGGSTDTQYF. Filled out from reference TRBV7-3 and TRBJ2-3, the complete variable domain reads GAGVSQTPSNKVTEKGKYVELRCDPISGHTALYWYRQSLGQGPEFLIYFQGTGAADDSGLPNDRFFAVRPEGSVSTLKIQRTERGDSAVYLCASSLTSGGSTDTQYFGPGTRLTVL.